These 21 T cell receptor beta chains originate from one sample sequenced in a study of monozygotic twins with inflammatory bowel disease. Reprocessing the 5' RACE reads, TCRdb reports a single entry for every CDR3 protein and omits DNA. The sample is made up of 150,000 to 200,000 distinct CDR3 sequences, and the top ten hold less than 8% of it. The sequenced sample was blood. These TCRs come from a human donor with ulcerative colitis or Crohn's disease, or a healthy co-twin of an affected twin (not recorded which).

This chain links TRBV2 with TRBJ2-7; as DNA is missing, the TRBD1 call by TCRdb cannot be tested. In germline, CDR1 is SNHLY, CDR2 FYNNEI. This CDR3 region has 13 residues. CDR3 amino acids: CASRGVLVDEQYF.

The chain recombines TRBV20-1 with TRBJ2-7; TCRdb outputs TRBD1, but without DNA this stays unchecked. The CDR3 length is 12 residues. Germline lookup yields CDR1 DFQATT and CDR2 SNEGSKA (reference sequence). The CDR3: CSAWTGSNEQYF.

V is TRBV28 and J is TRBJ2-7; lacking DNA, the TRBD1 call made by TCRdb goes unchecked. The CDR3 is 15 residues long. Per the germline V gene, CDR1 is MDHEN and CDR2 is SYDVKM. The CDR3: CASSFEEQGTYEQYF.

The chain is built from TRBV28 and TRBJ1-1; TCRdb's assignment of TRBD1 cannot be checked, as there is no DNA. CDR1 MDHEN and CDR2 SYDVKM come from the germline V gene. The CDR3 runs to 12 residues. This CDR3 reads CASSSRIRGAFF.

The CDR3 reads CASSSAAGPGETQYF. This chain links TRBV5-1 with TRBJ2-5; TCRdb gives TRBD1 as the D gene, but with no DNA this cannot be confirmed. This CDR3 has 15 amino acids. Germline V gives CDR1 SGHRS, CDR2 YFSETQ.

CDR3 residues: CASSLNLAGGGKTQYF. This chain links TRBV27 with TRBJ2-5; TCRdb indicates TRBD2, and absent DNA this call remains unverified. This CDR3 is 16 amino acids long. CDR1 is MNHEY and CDR2 is SMNVEV in the germline V gene (reference sequence).

The chain has TRBV6-1 and TRBJ1-2. CDR1 is MNHNS and CDR2 is SASEGT in the germline V gene. This CDR3 region has 14 residues. The CDR3 sequence is CASSETSANYGYTF.

The gene calls are TRBV2 and TRBJ1-2; TCRdb proposes TRBD1, but this gene call is untestable without DNA. CDR3 length: 16 amino acids. Germline V lookup: CDR1 SNHLY, CDR2 FYNNEI. CDR3 in amino acids: CASSVLDRNPNYGYTF.

The V gene is TRBV10-3, the J gene TRBJ1-6; as DNA is missing, the TRBD1 call by TCRdb cannot be tested. The CDR3 is 13 residues long. CDR1 is ENHRY and CDR2 is SYGVKD in the germline V gene. The CDR3 loop is CAVGQGDNSPLHF.

The chain recombines TRBV5-1 with TRBJ2-2; TCRdb names TRBD2, which stays unverified in the absence of DNA. CDR1 is SGHRS and CDR2 is YFSETQ in the germline V gene. The CDR3 sequence is 16 residues long. CDR3 amino acids: CASSLRTSGDTGELFF. The complete variable domain, with remaining parts taken from reference TRBV5-1 and TRBJ2-2, reads KAGVTQTPRYLIKTRGQQVTLSCSPISGHRSVSWYQQTPGQGLQFLFEYFSETQRNKGNFPGRFSGRQFSNSRSEMNVSTLELGDSALYLCASSLRTSGDTGELFFGEGSRLTVL.

CDR3 in amino acids: CASSFEEGGTEAFF. The chain carries TRBV3-1 and TRBJ1-1. Germline CDR1 LGHDT, CDR2 YNNKEL (reference sequence). The CDR3 has 14 residues.

V is TRBV7-8 and J is TRBJ2-2; TCRdb reports TRBD1, a call that lacks DNA to check it against. The CDR3 is 19 residues long. Germline CDR1 is SGHVS and CDR2 is FQNEAQ. The CDR3 sequence: CASSLNVGLWQGATGELFF. The full variable domain, with the rest looked up from reference TRBV7-8 and TRBJ2-2, is GAGVSQSPRYKVAKRGQDVALRCDPISGHVSLFWYQQALGQGPEFLTYFQNEAQLDKSGLPSDRFFAERPEGSVSTLKIQRTQQEDSAVYLCASSLNVGLWQGATGELFFGEGSRLTVL.

The chain employs TRBV9 and TRBJ2-4; TCRdb selects TRBD1, and the lack of DNA leaves this call unchecked. The CDR3 extends over 13 amino acids. Germline CDR1 SGDLS, CDR2 YYNGEE. CDR3 loop: CASSPGEYGIQYF.

This chain uses TRBV10-3 with TRBJ1-1. Per the germline V gene, CDR1 is ENHRY and CDR2 is SYGVKD. The CDR3 contains 15 residues. CDR3 protein: CAISESGRMNTEAFF.

This rearrangement joins TRBV5-1 to TRBJ1-1. Per the germline V gene, CDR1 is SGHRS and CDR2 is YFSETQ. This CDR3 has 13 amino acids. The CDR3 loop is CASSLEIKTEAFF.

The J gene is TRBJ1-1, the V gene TRBV13. Germline CDR1 PRHDT, CDR2 FYEKMQ (reference sequence). The CDR3 covers 14 residues. The CDR3 here is CASSLGQRNTEAFF.

The chain recombines TRBV6-5 with TRBJ2-7; the D gene TCRdb calls, TRBD1, cannot be checked with no DNA. The germline V gene encodes CDR1 MNHEY and CDR2 SVGAGI. This CDR3 has 15 residues. CDR3 region: CASSYSGGGTYEQYF.

V gene TRBV20-1 combines with J gene TRBJ1-4; the D call from TCRdb, TRBD1, cannot be confirmed without DNA. The germline CDR1 and CDR2 sequences are DFQATT and SNEGSKA (reference sequence). This CDR3 spans 13 amino acids. The CDR3 loop is CSALGASNEKLFF.

V is TRBV29-1 and J is TRBJ1-5. The CDR3 sequence is 16 residues long. Germline CDR1 and CDR2: SQVTM and ANQGSEA. The CDR3 protein is CSVMAGGRDSNQPQHF.

This chain links TRBV29-1 with TRBJ1-1. CDR3 size: 13 residues. Germline V gene lookup returns CDR1 SQVTM and CDR2 ANQGSEA. The CDR3 is CSVRTDMNTEAFF.

CDR3: CASSLLQVAYEQYF. The rearrangement joins TRBV5-6 to TRBJ2-7; absent DNA, TCRdb's TRBD1 call cannot be checked. The CDR3 is 14 residues long. Germline-derived CDR1 and CDR2 are SGHDT and YYEEEE. The whole variable domain, remainder taken from reference TRBV5-6 and TRBJ2-7, is DAGVTQSPTHLIKTRGQQVTLRCSPKSGHDTVSWYQQALGQGPQFIFQYYEEEERQRGNFPDRFSGHQFPNYSSELNVNALLLGDSALYLCASSLLQVAYEQYFGPGTRLTVT.